This T cell receptor beta chain was identified during a study of T-cell reconstitution after alpha-beta-depleted transplantation in children. It was with unique molecular identifiers that the TCRbeta library was prepared. TCRdb passed the PCR reads through MiXCR, listing each CDR3 protein once. The sample carries 380,000 or so distinct CDR3 sequences, about an eighth recorded once. The CDR3 contains 16 residues. Germline CDR1 is SGDLS and CDR2 is YYNGEE. The ends lost 4 bases at V and 7 bases at J; junction bases unmatched: 13. The sequence was obtained from a human donor who donated a stem cell graft to a child with Fanconi anemia. The chain links TRBV9 to TRBJ2-1; 8 bases match TRBD2. Sequenced material: PBMCs, taken from the stem cell graft. The CDR3 loop is CASSPGPGGPVNEQFF. CDR3 coding DNA: TGTGCCAGCAGCCCAGGCCCGGGGGGGCCTGTGAATGAGCAGTTCTTC.